The 32 T cell receptor beta chains in this list originate from one sample, sequenced in a study of identical twins. TCRdb fed the 5' RACE reads into MiXCR, producing one record per CDR3 protein. The sample contains 470,000 or so distinct CDR3 sequences, more than 20% of which appear only once. These sequences were also reported in another study, on T cells expressing NK-cell markers.

The sequenced sample consisted of CD4+ T cells sorted from blood. Every receptor here comes from a woman younger than 30 in good health.

The CDR3 spells CSVVWDSSYEQYF. The CDR3 DNA reads TGCAGCGTCGTATGGGACAGCTCCTACGAGCAGTACTTC. The rearrangement links TRBV29-1 to TRBJ2-7; 7 bases map to TRBD1. Germline V lookup: CDR1 SQVTM, CDR2 ANQGSEA. This CDR3 region has 13 residues. V dropped 6 bases and J dropped 0; count of bases not matched to a gene: 5.

The CDR3 DNA is TGTGCCAGCAGTCCAGTTACTCAGGACGAGCAGTACTTC. Its translation is CASSPVTQDEQYF. The chain uses TRBV12-3 or TRBV12-4 and TRBJ2-7, with D uncertain. Trimming took 5 bases from V and 5 from J, leaving 13 bases between them. The CDR3 length is 13 residues.

The chain is built from TRBV20-1 and TRBJ2-5, with D hard to call. This CDR3 spans 13 amino acids. Germline CDR1 DFQATT, CDR2 SNEGSKA (reference sequence). Trimming shortened V by 4 bases and J by 1 base, and 10 bases separated the two germline ends. This chain's CDR3 is CSANKGTQETQYF. Written as DNA, the CDR3 is TGCAGTGCTAATAAGGGCACCCAAGAGACCCAGTACTTC.

The chain links TRBV10-3 to TRBJ2-5, with 10 nucleotides matching TRBD1. The CDR3 is made up of 15 amino acids. Trimming removed 3 bases from V and 5 bases from J; junction bases left unmatched: 6. The germline V gene has CDR1 ENHRY and CDR2 SYGVKD. CDR3 bases: TGTGCCATCAGTGATTGGGGACAGGGGACCGAGACCCAGTACTTC. Translated, it gives CAISDWGQGTETQYF.

The V and J genes are TRBV20-1 and TRBJ2-1; no clear D. The CDR3 runs to 13 residues. The germline CDR1 and CDR2 sequences are DFQATT and SNEGSKA (reference sequence). Trimming left V 6 bases short and J 3 bases short, with 12 bases between. The CDR3 loop reads CSAANSLYNEQFF. For the CDR3, the DNA is TGCAGTGCCGCTAACTCCCTCTACAATGAGCAGTTCTTC.

The chain links TRBV7-9 to TRBJ1-1; D unclear. Germline CDR1 SEHNR, CDR2 FQNEAQ (reference sequence). V gave up 2 bases and J gave up 6 bases, with 10 bases separating them. The CDR3 is 13 amino acids. The CDR3 DNA reads TGTGCCAGCAGCTTAATTGGTATCGCTGAAGCTTTCTTT. Its protein is CASSLIGIAEAFF. The whole variable domain, filled in from reference TRBV7-9 and TRBJ1-1, reads DTGVSQNPRHKITKRGQNVTFRCDPISEHNRLYWYRQTLGQGPEFLTYFQNEAQLEKSRLLSDRFSAERPKGSFSTLEIQRTEQGDSAMYLCASSLIGIAEAFFGQGTRLTVV.

This clonotype has a handful of counts. The genes are TRBV7-3 and TRBJ2-1, with TRBD2 matching 7 bases. V lost 5 bases and J lost 2; bases outside the gene matches: 9. The CDR3 runs to 16 residues. In germline, CDR1 is SGHTA, CDR2 FQGTGA. CDR3 DNA: TGTGCCAGCAGCCTACAATTGGGGGGGGCCTACAATGAGCAGTTCTTC. Amino acid sequence: CASSLQLGGAYNEQFF.

This clonotype was observed a few times. The rearrangement uses TRBV10-1 and TRBJ2-7; D may be TRBD1 or TRBD2 (5 bases each). Germline CDR1 WNHNN, CDR2 SYGVQD (reference sequence). This CDR3 contains 13 residues. V was shortened by 6 bases and J by 3 bases, with 12 bases between the two germline ends. CDR3 amino acids: CASSSGTDYEQYF. The CDR3 region has the DNA TGCGCCAGCAGCTCCGGGACGGACTACGAGCAGTACTTC.

This clonotype occurred a few times. The CDR3 nucleotides read TGTGCCATCAGTGGGAGTAGCGGGGTCTCCTACAATGAGCAGTTCTTC. It specifies CAISGSSGVSYNEQFF. The rearrangement links TRBV10-3 to TRBJ2-1; 8 bases line up with TRBD2. After removal of 4 bases from V and 0 bases from J, the junction contained 5 bases not matched to a gene. CDR3 length: 16 residues. The germline gives CDR1 ENHRY, CDR2 SYGVKD.

This clonotype was recorded at least ten times. For the CDR3, the DNA is TGCGCCAGCAGCCAGCAAACGGGGGAGTACGAGCAGTACTTC. Amino acid sequence: CASSQQTGEYEQYF. This chain joins TRBV4-3 and TRBJ2-7; D is perhaps TRBD2 (6 bases). The CDR3 is made up of 14 amino acids. Deletions cut 3 bases from V and 4 bases from J, with 13 bases between. Germline CDR1 is LGHNA and CDR2 is YSLEER.

This clonotype was seen a handful of times. This chain uses TRBV12-3 or TRBV12-4 with TRBJ2-7; TRBD2 matches at 7 bases. With V trimmed by 6 bases and J by 0 bases, 5 bases remained unmatched. This CDR3 contains 14 residues. CDR3 DNA: TGTGCCAGCAGACCCAGCGGGGCCTCCTACGAGCAGTACTTC. Translated: CASRPSGASYEQYF.

This clonotype was seen a handful of times. This chain uses TRBV29-1 with TRBJ1-4; no definite D call. The V end was cut by 4 bases, the J end by 5 bases, with 5 bases between. The germline V gene encodes CDR1 SQVTM and CDR2 ANQGSEA. The CDR3 spans 11 residues. The CDR3 nucleotides are TGCAGCGTTGGAAGGAATGAAAAACTGTTTTTT. Amino acids: CSVGRNEKLFF.

J is TRBJ2-1 and V is TRBV5-1, with TRBD2 identical over 11 bases. V gave up 5 bases and J gave up 3 bases; unmatched junction bases: 4. CDR1 is SGHRS, CDR2 YFSETQ, per germline. CDR3 length equals 15 residues. CDR3 sequence reads: CASSYGTSGYNEQFF. The CDR3 DNA reads as TGCGCCAGCAGTTACGGGACTAGCGGCTACAATGAGCAGTTCTTC.

The J gene is TRBJ1-4, the V gene TRBV7-9; 8 bases agree with TRBD1. CDR3 size: 14 residues. Germline-derived CDR1 and CDR2 are SEHNR and FQNEAQ (reference sequence). After removal of 5 bases from V and 8 bases from J, the junction contained 7 bases not matched to a gene. CDR3 sequence (DNA): TGTGCCAGCAGCCCCCGGACAGGGTGGGAAAAACTGTTTTTT. Protein sequence: CASSPRTGWEKLFF.

This clonotype has just a few counts. V gene TRBV5-6 combines with J gene TRBJ2-7, with 7 bases identical to TRBD1. Germline V CDR1 and CDR2: SGHDT, YYEEEE. This CDR3 is 15 amino acids long. Trimming at V came to 0 bases and at J to 5 bases, leaving 8 bases not matched to a gene. The CDR3 here is CASSLVGDRVHEQYF. CDR3 DNA sequence: TGTGCCAGCAGCTTGGTCGGAGACAGGGTCCACGAGCAGTACTTC.

This clonotype was observed a handful of times. The rearrangement uses TRBV29-1 and TRBJ2-3; 9 nucleotides line up with TRBD2. Looked up from germline, CDR1 is SQVTM and CDR2 is ANQGSEA. V trimming: 0 bases; J trimming: 2 bases; junction bases outside the gene matches: 6. The CDR3 loop spans 16 amino acids. CDR3 amino acids: CSVEDRLAGTTDTQYF. The CDR3 DNA sequence: TGCAGCGTTGAAGATCGGCTAGCGGGGACCACAGATACGCAGTATTTT.

This clonotype was detected a few times. V and J are TRBV20-1 and TRBJ2-3, with unresolved D. Germline-derived CDR1 and CDR2 are DFQATT and SNEGSKA (reference sequence). Trimming pared 1 base from V and 0 bases from J, leaving 8 bases between. This CDR3 spans 14 amino acids. CDR3 DNA: TGCAGTGCTAGAGGCCAAACTAGCACAGATACGCAGTATTTT. Protein sequence: CSARGQTSTDTQYF.

The chain recombines TRBV6-6 with TRBJ1-1, with unresolved D. V gave up 0 bases and J gave up 11 bases, with 7 bases separating them. Germline V gene lookup returns CDR1 MNHNY and CDR2 SVGAGI (reference sequence). There are 11 residues in the CDR3. The CDR3: CASSYSIEAFF. Written as DNA, the CDR3 is TGTGCCAGCAGTTACTCAATAGAGGCTTTCTTT.

This clonotype was detected a few times. The rearrangement joins TRBV27 to TRBJ2-1, with a possible D match to TRBD1 (6 bases). The germline gives CDR1 MNHEY, CDR2 SMNVEV (reference sequence). The V gene lost 8 bases and the J gene lost 0 bases, with 20 bases spanning the gap. The CDR3 consists of 17 residues. The CDR3 loop is CASSPDRPLSSYNEQFF. For the CDR3, the DNA is TGTGCCAGCTCACCAGACAGGCCTCTTAGCTCCTACAATGAGCAGTTCTTC.

This sequence joins TRBV27 and TRBJ1-2; D is uncertain. There are 14 residues in the CDR3. CDR1 MNHEY and CDR2 SMNVEV come from the germline V gene (reference sequence). V lost 0 bases and J lost 4, with 9 bases in between. CDR3 DNA sequence: TGTGCCAGCAGTTTATCAGGTTATAGCTATGGCTACACCTTC. It specifies CASSLSGYSYGYTF.

This clonotype was seen a few times. The chain recombines TRBV10-3 with TRBJ2-7, with 8 bases aligning to TRBD2. The CDR3 covers 19 residues. V shed 0 bases and J 2 bases; nucleotides not matched to a gene: 15. The V gene's germline CDR1 is ENHRY and CDR2 SYGVKD. The CDR3 sequence: CAISESPNTIAGRAYEQYF. The CDR3, as DNA: TGTGCCATCAGTGAGTCCCCCAACACAATAGCGGGAAGGGCCTACGAGCAGTACTTC.

This chain links TRBV2 with TRBJ1-1; D is possibly TRBD1 (5 bases). The V gene lost 7 bases and the J gene lost 1 base, with 10 bases spanning the gap. Germline V lookup: CDR1 SNHLY, CDR2 FYNNEI. This CDR3 contains 13 residues. The CDR3 sequence is CASKQGGNTEAFF. In DNA form, the CDR3 reads TGTGCCAGCAAGCAGGGCGGGAACACTGAAGCTTTCTTT.

Many counts were recorded for this clonotype. This chain connects TRBV6-4 to TRBJ2-3, with D possibly being TRBD2 (6 bases). The CDR3 sequence is 15 residues long. Trimming removed 0 bases at V and 5 bases at J, with 12 bases between. The germline V gene encodes CDR1 MRHNA and CDR2 SNTAGT. The CDR3 DNA sequence: TGTGCCAGCAGTGACTCGTGGGAGGCGGGAGATACGCAGTATTTT. Its translation is CASSDSWEAGDTQYF.

This clonotype was seen ten or more times. This rearrangement joins TRBV4-2 to TRBJ2-1, with 8 bases that match TRBD2. The CDR3 sequence is 16 residues long. V shed 0 bases and J 2 bases; nucleotides not matched to a gene: 3. Germline assignment: CDR1 LGHNA and CDR2 YNFKEQ. Written as DNA, the CDR3 is TGTGCCAGCAGCCAAGATAGGCGGGGGGCCTACAATGAGCAGTTCTTC. Its protein product is CASSQDRRGAYNEQFF.

V and J are TRBV5-1 and TRBJ2-7; 10 bases are a match to TRBD2. Per germline, CDR1 SGHRS and CDR2 YFSETQ. The CDR3 is made up of 16 amino acids. V lost 0 bases, J lost 1 base, and 4 bases stayed unmatched. The CDR3 here is CASSLVALAGSYEQYF. The CDR3 DNA is TGCGCCAGCAGCTTGGTTGCACTAGCGGGATCCTACGAGCAGTACTTC.

This clonotype was counted many times. An end of the junction does not agree with germline; a read error may underlie this. The chain links TRBV5-1 to TRBJ2-5; D not resolved. CDR3 length equals 13 residues. The germline CDR1 and CDR2 sequences are SGHRS and YFSETQ. The CDR3 sequence is CASSPGSGETQYF. In nucleotides, the CDR3 is TGTGCCAGCAGTCCCGGGTCCGGAGAGACCCAGTACTTC. Combining the CDR3 with reference TRBV5-1 and TRBJ2-5 gives the whole variable domain KAGVTQTPRYLIKTRGQQVTLSCSPISGHRSVSWYQQTPGQGLQFLFEYFSETQRNKGNFPGRFSGRQFSNSRSEMNVSTLELGDSALYLCASSPGSGETQYFGPGTRLLVL.

The J gene is TRBJ2-3, the V gene TRBV6-5; D gene uncertain. Looked up from germline, CDR1 is MNHEY and CDR2 is SVGAGI. V was pared by 2 bases and J by 1 base, with 7 bases between. The CDR3 covers 14 residues. The CDR3 DNA is TGTGCCAGCAGTTACCTTCGGCGCACAGATACGCAGTATTTT. It yields the protein CASSYLRRTDTQYF.

The chain links TRBV7-9 to TRBJ1-2; TRBD1 aligns across 7 bases. The ends lost 5 bases at V and 3 bases at J; junction bases unmatched: 6. Germline CDR1 reads SEHNR; CDR2 reads FQNEAQ (reference sequence). The CDR3 consists of 14 residues. The CDR3 nucleotides are TGTGCCAGCAGCGGAGGGACAGCTCACTATGGCTACACCTTC. Protein: CASSGGTAHYGYTF.

This clonotype turned up a few times. A junction boundary mismatches the germline segment, possibly from a read error. The gene calls are TRBV5-1 and TRBJ1-5; no reliable D call. From germline, CDR1 is SGHRS and CDR2 YFSETQ. The CDR3 is made up of 15 amino acids. The CDR3 spells CASRLSRDSNQPQHF. CDR3 in DNA: TGCGCCAGCCGCTTGTCTAGGGATAGCAATCAGCCCCAGCATTTT.

This rearrangement joins TRBV5-6 to TRBJ2-2, with D unresolved. V was shortened by 1 base and J by 0 bases, with 13 bases between the two germline ends. Germline lookup yields CDR1 SGHDT and CDR2 YYEEEE. This CDR3 has 17 amino acids. CDR3 loop: CASSLSADSPNTGELFF. The CDR3 region has the DNA TGTGCCAGCAGCTTGTCCGCCGACTCCCCGAACACCGGGGAGCTGTTTTTT. Full variable domain (remainder filled in from reference TRBV5-6 and TRBJ2-2): DAGVTQSPTHLIKTRGQQVTLRCSPKSGHDTVSWYQQALGQGPQFIFQYYEEEERQRGNFPDRFSGHQFPNYSSELNVNALLLGDSALYLCASSLSADSPNTGELFFGEGSRLTVL.

V usage is TRBV3-1 and J usage is TRBJ2-7; 7 nucleotides match TRBD2. This CDR3 is 13 amino acids long. Germline V gene lookup returns CDR1 LGHDT and CDR2 YNNKEL (reference sequence). V was pared by 7 bases and J by 1 base, with 4 bases of the junction left unmatched. The CDR3 reads CASKREGSYEQYF. CDR3 sequence (DNA): TGTGCCAGCAAGAGGGAGGGGTCCTACGAGCAGTACTTC.

This clonotype was recorded many times. The chain combines TRBV5-1 with TRBJ2-7; D remains unclear. The germline V gene encodes CDR1 SGHRS and CDR2 YFSETQ. The CDR3 extends over 11 amino acids. Between the trimmed V and J ends, which lost 0 bases and 6 bases, there was a span of 4 bases. The CDR3 is CASSLEGEQYF. The DNA of the CDR3 is TGCGCCAGCAGCTTGGAGGGCGAGCAGTACTTC.